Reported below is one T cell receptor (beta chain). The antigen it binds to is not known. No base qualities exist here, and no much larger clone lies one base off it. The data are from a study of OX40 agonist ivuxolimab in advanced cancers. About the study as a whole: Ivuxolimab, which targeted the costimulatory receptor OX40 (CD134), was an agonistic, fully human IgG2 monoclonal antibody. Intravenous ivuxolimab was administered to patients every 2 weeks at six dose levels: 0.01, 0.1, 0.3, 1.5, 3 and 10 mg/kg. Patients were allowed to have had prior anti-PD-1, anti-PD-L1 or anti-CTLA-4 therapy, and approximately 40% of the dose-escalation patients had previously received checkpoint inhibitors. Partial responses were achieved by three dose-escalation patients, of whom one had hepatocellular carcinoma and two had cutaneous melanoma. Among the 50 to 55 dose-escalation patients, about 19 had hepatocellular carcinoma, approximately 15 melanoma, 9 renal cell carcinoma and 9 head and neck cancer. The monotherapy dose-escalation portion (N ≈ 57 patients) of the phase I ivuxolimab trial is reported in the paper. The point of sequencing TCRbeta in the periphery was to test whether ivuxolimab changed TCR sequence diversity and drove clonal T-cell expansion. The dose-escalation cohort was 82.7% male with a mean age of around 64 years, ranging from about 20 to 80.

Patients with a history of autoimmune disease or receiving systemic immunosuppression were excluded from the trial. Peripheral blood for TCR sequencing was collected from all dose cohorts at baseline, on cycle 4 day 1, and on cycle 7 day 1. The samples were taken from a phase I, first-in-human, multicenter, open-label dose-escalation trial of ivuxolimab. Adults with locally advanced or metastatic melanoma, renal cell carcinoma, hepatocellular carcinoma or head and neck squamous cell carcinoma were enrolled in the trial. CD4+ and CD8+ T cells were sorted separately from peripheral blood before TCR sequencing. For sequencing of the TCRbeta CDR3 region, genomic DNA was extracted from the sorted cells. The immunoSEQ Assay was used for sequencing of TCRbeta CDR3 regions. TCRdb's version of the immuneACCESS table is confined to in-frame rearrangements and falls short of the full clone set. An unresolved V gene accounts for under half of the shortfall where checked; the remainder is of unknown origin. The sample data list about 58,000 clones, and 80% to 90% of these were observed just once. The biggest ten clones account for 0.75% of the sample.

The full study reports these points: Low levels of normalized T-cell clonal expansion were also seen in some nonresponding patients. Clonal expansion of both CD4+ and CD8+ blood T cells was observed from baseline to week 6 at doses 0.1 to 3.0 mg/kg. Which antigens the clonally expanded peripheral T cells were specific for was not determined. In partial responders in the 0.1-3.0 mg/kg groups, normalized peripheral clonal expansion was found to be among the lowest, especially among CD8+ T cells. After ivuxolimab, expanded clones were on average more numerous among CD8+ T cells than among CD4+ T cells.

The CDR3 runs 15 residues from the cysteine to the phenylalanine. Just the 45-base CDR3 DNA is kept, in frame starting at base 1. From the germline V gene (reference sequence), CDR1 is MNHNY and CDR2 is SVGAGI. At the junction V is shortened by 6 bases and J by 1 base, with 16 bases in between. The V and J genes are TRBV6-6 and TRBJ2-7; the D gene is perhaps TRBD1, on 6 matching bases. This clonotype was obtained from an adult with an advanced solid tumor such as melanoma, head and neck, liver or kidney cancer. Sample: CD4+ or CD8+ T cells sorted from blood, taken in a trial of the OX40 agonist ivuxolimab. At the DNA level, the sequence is TGTGCCAGCAGCAGGCTTGGGACAACATCCTACGAGCAGTACTTC. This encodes CASSRLGTTSYEQYF.